Below are 28 T cell receptor beta chains sequenced from a single sample in a study of OX40 agonist ivuxolimab in advanced cancers. TCRdb's copy holds only in-frame clones and misses some; the assay was immunoSEQ multiplex PCR. The sample has roughly 89,000 clones, around 90% seen once; the top ten hold under 0.35%. Sample: CD4+ or CD8+ T cells sorted from blood, taken in a trial of the OX40 agonist ivuxolimab. These receptor sequences come from an adult with an advanced solid tumor such as melanoma, head and neck, liver or kidney cancer.

J is TRBJ1-2 and V is TRBV6-5; D may be TRBD1 (6 bases). This CDR3 spans 14 amino acids. Deletions cut 6 bases from V and 4 bases from J, with 15 bases between. From germline, CDR1 is MNHEY and CDR2 SVGAGI. The CDR3 DNA sequence: TGTGCCAGCAGAAAGGGAGGGGGGCCCTATGGCTACACCTTC. It specifies CASRKGGGPYGYTF.

DNA for the CDR3: TGTGCCAGCAGCTCCCCCGGGACTAGCGGAAGCTCCTACAATGAGCAGTTCTTC. This codes for CASSSPGTSGSSYNEQFF. The gene calls are TRBV12-1 and TRBJ2-1; the table's D gene call, TRBD2, was not cross checked with the DNA. TRBV12-1 is labeled a pseudogene. This CDR3 has 18 residues.

This chain joins TRBV4-2 and TRBJ1-4; TRBD1 agrees at 7 bases. The germline V gene has CDR1 LGHNA and CDR2 YNFKEQ. The CDR3 has 17 amino acids. With 4 bases clipped from V and 5 bases from J, the junction kept 13 bases outside the gene matches. In DNA, the CDR3 is TGTGCCAGCAGCCTTTCCGGGACAGCGACTTCAAATGAAAAACTGTTTTTT. Its translation is CASSLSGTATSNEKLFF.

The genes are TRBV28 and TRBJ1-1; D gene ambiguous. Trimming shortened V by 4 bases and J by 3 bases, and 3 bases separated the two germline ends. Germline CDR1 MDHEN, CDR2 SYDVKM. The CDR3 loop spans 11 amino acids. CDR3 nucleotides: TGTGCCAGCAGTTCCTACACTGAAGCTTTCTTT. Translating it yields CASSSYTEAFF.

V gene TRBV18 combines with J gene TRBJ1-5, with D unclear. V was clipped by 6 bases and J by 4 bases, with 10 bases between them. CDR3 length: 13 residues. CDR1 KGHSH and CDR2 LQKENI come from the germline V gene. CDR3 nucleotide sequence: TGTGCCAGCTCCCAGGACGGGAATCAGCCCCAGCATTTT. Protein product: CASSQDGNQPQHF.

This chain joins TRBV25-1 and TRBJ2-1; 7 nucleotides line up with TRBD2. J gave up 3 bases and V 7 bases, and 9 bases lay outside the gene matches. The CDR3 contains 15 residues. CDR1 and CDR2 from the germline V gene are MGHDK and SYGVNS. CDR3 sequence reads: CASNRKRDFYNEQFF. The CDR3 DNA sequence: TGTGCCAGCAACCGTAAGCGGGACTTCTACAATGAGCAGTTCTTC.

The V call is TRBV9, the J call TRBJ2-7, with D possibly being TRBD2 (6 bases). This CDR3 is built from 13 residues. The germline V gene has CDR1 SGDLS and CDR2 YYNGEE. Between the trimmed V and J ends, which lost 4 bases and 3 bases, there was a span of 11 bases. The CDR3 protein is CASSLSGNYEQYF. CDR3 nucleotide sequence: TGTGCCAGCAGCCTTAGCGGCAACTACGAGCAGTACTTC.

This clone was found once. CDR3 nucleotide sequence: TGTGCCAGTAGTCGGTCTAGCGGGAGAGGCTCAGATACGCAGTATTTT. Its protein is CASSRSSGRGSDTQYF. This rearrangement joins TRBV19 to TRBJ2-3; 10 positions agree with TRBD2. The CDR3 is 16 residues long. CDR1 is LNHDA, CDR2 SQIVND, per germline (reference sequence). V lost 5 bases, J lost 4 bases, and 9 bases stayed unmatched.

CDR3 in DNA: TGTGCCAGCAGCCCGGGACGGGATCAGCCCCAGCATTTT. It encodes CASSPGRDQPQHF. The V and J genes are TRBV5-4 and TRBJ1-5; D is possibly TRBD1 (5 bases). This CDR3 region has 13 residues. Trimming shortened V by 4 bases and J by 5 bases, and 10 bases separated the two germline ends. The germline gives CDR1 SGHNT, CDR2 YYREEE (reference sequence). Full variable domain (outside the CDR3, taken from reference TRBV5-4 and TRBJ1-5): ETGVTQSPTHLIKTRGQQVTLRCSSQSGHNTVSWYQQALGQGPQFIFQYYREEENGRGNFPPRFSGLQFPNYSSELNVNALELDDSALYLCASSPGRDQPQHFGDGTRLSIL.

This chain uses TRBV6-5 with TRBJ1-5; TRBD1 aligns across 8 bases. This CDR3 is built from 14 residues. CDR1 is MNHEY, CDR2 SVGAGI, per germline. Germline trimming cut 7 bases from V and 5 bases from J; bases unmatched to any gene: 7. CDR3 protein: CASNIRQGYQPQHF. The CDR3, as DNA: TGTGCCAGCAACATACGACAGGGGTATCAGCCCCAGCATTTT.

This chain connects TRBV7-3 to TRBJ2-1, with 7 nucleotides matching TRBD1. Germline values: CDR1 SGHTA, CDR2 FQGTGA. Unmatched junction bases numbered 7, after V lost 0 bases and J lost 8 bases. The CDR3 sequence is 15 residues long. The DNA for the CDR3 is TGTGCCAGCAGCTTAACGTCACGACAGGGTCATGAGCAGTTCTTC. Protein: CASSLTSRQGHEQFF.

The chain couples TRBV19 to TRBJ1-1, with D perhaps matching TRBD1 (5 bases). Germline lookup yields CDR1 LNHDA and CDR2 SQIVND (reference sequence). Between the trimmed V and J ends, which lost 4 bases and 7 bases, there was a span of 22 bases. The CDR3 is made up of 16 amino acids. The CDR3 nucleotides read TGTGCCAGTAGTACCTATACCCCAGGGTTGGAGGATGAAGCTTTCTTT. Amino acid sequence: CASSTYTPGLEDEAFF.

J is TRBJ2-2 and V is TRBV2; 7 bases agree with TRBD1. Germline CDR1 SNHLY, CDR2 FYNNEI. The CDR3 is 14 residues long. V lost 8 bases to trimming and J lost 5 bases; unmatched junction nucleotides: 8. The CDR3 is CASLDRVGTGELFF. The CDR3 nucleotides read TGTGCCAGCCTTGACAGGGTGGGGACCGGGGAGCTGTTTTTT.

The CDR3 sequence: CASSAGQGAEEQYF. CDR3 nucleotides: TGTGCCAGCAGCGCCGGACAGGGGGCGGAGGAGCAGTACTTC. The chain is built from TRBV9 and TRBJ2-7; TRBD1 matches 11 bases. Unmatched junction bases numbered 6, after V lost 3 bases and J lost 7 bases. Per the germline V gene, CDR1 is SGDLS and CDR2 is YYNGEE. This CDR3 is 14 amino acids long.

This chain uses TRBV6-6 with TRBJ2-7; tentative D call: TRBD1 (6 bases). CDR1 is MNHNY and CDR2 is SVGAGI in the germline V gene (reference sequence). The CDR3 is 15 amino acids. Trimming took off 6 bases at V and 2 bases at J, with 17 bases between the two ends. The CDR3 sequence: CASSPGQFQTYEQYF. The CDR3 coding sequence is TGTGCCAGCAGCCCCGGACAGTTCCAGACCTACGAGCAGTACTTC.

This clone was found once. Written as DNA, the CDR3 is TGTGCCACCCGGGACGGTGGAGGCTACACCTTC. Its translation: CATRDGGGYTF. The chain uses TRBV6-4 and TRBJ1-2, with a tentative D call TRBD1 (5 bases). V was clipped by 10 bases and J by 8 bases, with 14 bases between them. Germline CDR1 and CDR2: MRHNA and SNTAGT. The CDR3 consists of 11 residues.

This rearrangement joins TRBV7-9 to TRBJ2-3; D unclear. Germline CDR1 is SEHNR and CDR2 is FQNEAQ (reference sequence). Trimming cost V 4 bases and J 6 bases, with 11 bases left between them. The CDR3 sequence is 13 residues long. The CDR3 DNA reads as TGTGCCAGCAGCTCCGCAGGTAGTGATACGCAGTATTTT. Protein: CASSSAGSDTQYF.

V and J are TRBV6-5 and TRBJ1-5; no clear D. The CDR3 is 15 residues long. V was trimmed by 6 bases and J by 0 bases, leaving 12 bases between them. Germline CDR1 is MNHEY and CDR2 is SVGAGI. The CDR3 DNA reads as TGTGCCAGCAGCCCGGAGGTTAGTAGCAATCAGCCCCAGCATTTT. It codes for CASSPEVSSNQPQHF.

V gene TRBV5-4 combines with J gene TRBJ2-1; TRBD2 matches 8 bases. CDR1 and CDR2 from the germline V gene are SGHNT and YYREEE (reference sequence). J lost 0 bases, V lost 5 bases, and 13 bases had no gene match. This CDR3 spans 18 amino acids. CDR3 nucleotides: TGTGCCAGCAGTTTTGGACTAGCAAGGCCGAGCTCCTACAATGAGCAGTTCTTC. This gives the protein CASSFGLARPSSYNEQFF. Together with reference TRBV5-4 and TRBJ2-1, the CDR3 gives the full variable domain: ETGVTQSPTHLIKTRGQQVTLRCSSQSGHNTVSWYQQALGQGPQFIFQYYREEENGRGNFPPRFSGLQFPNYSSELNVNALELDDSALYLCASSFGLARPSSYNEQFFGPGTRLTVL.

The V and J genes are TRBV6-1 and TRBJ1-1; tentatively, D is TRBD1 (5 bases). Germline lookup yields CDR1 MNHNS and CDR2 SASEGT. V lost 6 bases, J lost 3 bases, and 11 bases lay in between. The CDR3 has 13 residues. In nucleotides, the CDR3 is TGTGCCAGCAGACCTGGGGCAGACACTGAAGCTTTCTTT. Translated, it gives CASRPGADTEAFF.

The rearrangement joins TRBV5-4 to TRBJ1-2, with TRBD1 matching 7 bases. V trimming: 5 bases; J trimming: 8 bases; junction bases outside the gene matches: 18. CDR3 length: 16 residues. Germline V gives CDR1 SGHNT, CDR2 YYREEE (reference sequence). This chain's CDR3 is CASSPPRQGSTEGYTF. CDR3 DNA sequence: TGTGCCAGCAGTCCCCCTAGACAGGGTTCGACGGAAGGCTACACCTTC.

This chain connects TRBV15 to TRBJ2-2; 8 nucleotides align to TRBD1. The CDR3 totals 18 residues. The junction had 11 bases not matched to a gene; V was cut back by 0 bases and J by 5 bases. Germline V gives CDR1 LNHNV, CDR2 YYDKDF (reference sequence). CDR3 sequence: CATSRDRTGQGSTGELFF. Here the CDR3 DNA reads TGTGCCACCAGCAGAGATCGAACCGGACAGGGCTCGACCGGGGAGCTGTTTTTT.

The chain has TRBV19 and TRBJ1-1; a weak D match, TRBD1 (5 bases). Between the trimmed V and J ends, which lost 1 base and 2 bases, there was a span of 8 bases. Germline values: CDR1 LNHDA, CDR2 SQIVND (reference sequence). The CDR3 loop spans 14 amino acids. This CDR3 reads CASSIVGHNTEAFF. The CDR3 DNA follows: TGTGCCAGTAGTATAGTCGGACACAACACTGAAGCTTTCTTT.

This chain links TRBV2 with TRBJ2-1; 7 nucleotides align to TRBD2. Germline CDR1 SNHLY, CDR2 FYNNEI. This CDR3 has 12 amino acids. V lost 8 bases, J lost 6 bases, and 4 bases stayed unmatched. As DNA, the CDR3 is TGTGCCAGCCAAACGGGGGGCAATGAGCAGTTCTTC. Protein: CASQTGGNEQFF.

The V gene is TRBV6-6, the J gene TRBJ2-7, with a weak D call TRBD2 (6 bases). Trimming took 7 bases from V and 6 from J, leaving 16 bases between them. The CDR3 has 13 amino acids. Looked up from germline, CDR1 is MNHNY and CDR2 is SVGAGI (reference sequence). The CDR3 nucleotides are TGTGCCAGCACTCCTCTTTTGGGGGGCGAGCAGTACTTC. Translating it yields CASTPLLGGEQYF.

This clone has just one count. This chain links TRBV6-5 with TRBJ1-1; no firm D call. The CDR3 has 15 amino acids. V lost 6 bases and J lost 0, with 14 bases in between. Germline V CDR1 and CDR2: MNHEY, SVGAGI. CDR3 nucleotide sequence: TGTGCCAGCAGCAAGACGGTACGGGTGAACACTGAAGCTTTCTTT. Translation: CASSKTVRVNTEAFF.

The chain recombines TRBV11-2 with TRBJ1-4; D remains ambiguous. The CDR3 has 14 amino acids. Trimming shortened V by 1 base and J by 8 bases, and 11 bases separated the two germline ends. In germline, CDR1 is SGHAT, CDR2 FQNNGV. CDR3 sequence: CASSLGGSREKLFF. The CDR3, as DNA: TGTGCCAGCAGCTTAGGAGGGTCTCGGGAAAAACTGTTTTTT.

This chain joins TRBV5-1 and TRBJ2-3; D is ambiguous. The V gene's germline CDR1 is SGHRS and CDR2 YFSETQ. The CDR3 is 14 residues long. The V end was cut by 4 bases, the J end by 0 bases, with 9 bases between. The chain's CDR3 is CASSQGLSTDTQYF. Written as DNA, the CDR3 is TGCGCCAGCAGCCAAGGCTTAAGCACAGATACGCAGTATTTT.